This T cell receptor (beta chain) was identified in a study of glioma-infiltrating T cells. Findings of the study overall: Only very few CDR3 sequences appeared in both tissue and blood. Tissue-blood divergence was below expectation in non-neoplastic patients, above in gliomas.

The iRepertoire nested amplicon-rescue multiplex PCR amplified TCR alpha and beta CDR3s from RNA. TCRdb reanalysed the multiplex PCR reads using MiXCR and keeps one entry per CDR3 protein. The sample carries some 180,000 distinct CDR3 sequences, more than 30% recorded once. V shed 4 bases and J shed 8 bases, with 15 bases lying between them. The CDR3 is 15 amino acids. Germline lookup yields CDR1 LGHNA and CDR2 YSLEER. A remark on this clonotype: What it binds is unknown.

This TCR was sampled from a human donor with low-grade glioma or glioblastoma, undergoing nonglioma brain surgery, or in good health (not recorded which). The sequenced sample was glioma tissue, nonneoplastic brain tissue, or PBMCs (not recorded which). The chain uses TRBV4-3 and TRBJ1-6, with TRBD1 as a possible D gene (5 bases). The CDR3 DNA reads TGCGCCAGCAGCCCCCTTGGGGGTCGGGATTCACCCCTCCACTTT. Translation: CASSPLGGRDSPLHF.